The rows below give T cell receptor beta chains drawn from one sample of a study of beta chain features in type 1 diabetes. Produced via immunoSEQ multiplex PCR; TCRdb's table is partial and in-frame only. Of around 350,000 clones in the sample, roughly 13% are singletons; the top ten hold less than 0.02%. The sample comprised naive CD4+ T cells from blood. The receptors stem from a man younger than 35 in good health. The CDR3 runs from the conserved cysteine through the conserved F or W. The D gene is left open where the match is weak. Only some rows state a clone size, as once, few, many or a class for expanded clones.

j_call | clone_size | v_call | d_call | cdr3_aa | cdr3_nt
TRBJ1-2 | few | TRBV15 | . | CATSRDRGNYGYTF | TGTGCCACCAGCAGAGATCGGGGGAACTATGGCTACACCTTC
TRBJ2-2 | . | TRBV7-6 | TRBD2 | CASNLAGGTGELFF | TGTGCCAGCAACTTAGCGGGGGGGACCGGGGAGCTGTTTTTT
TRBJ2-1 | . | TRBV11-3 | TRBD1 | CASSRDRDGNEQFF | TGTGCCAGCAGCCGGGACAGGGATGGAAATGAGCAGTTCTTC
TRBJ2-1 | few | TRBV29-1 | TRBD2 | CSVAAGTSGRGAEQFF | TGCAGCGTTGCCGCTGGGACTAGCGGGAGGGGTGCTGAGCAGTTCTTC
TRBJ1-1 | few | TRBV12-5 | . | CASGGRGTEAFF | TGTGCTAGTGGTGGCAGGGGCACTGAAGCTTTCTTT
TRBJ2-2 | few | TRBV7-2 | TRBD2 | CASSLAVAGNTGELFF | TGTGCCAGCAGCTTAGCTGTAGCGGGGAACACCGGGGAGCTGTTTTTT
TRBJ2-5 | . | TRBV19 | TRBD2 | CASSTSGGGKETQYF | TGTGCCAGTAGTACCTCGGGAGGGGGAAAAGAGACCCAGTACTTC
TRBJ2-3 | . | TRBV18 | TRBD1 | CASSLGTGTDTQYF | TGTGCCAGCTCACTGGGGACAGGGACAGATACGCAGTATTTT
TRBJ2-4 | . | TRBV19 | . | CASSMEGVKNIQYF | TGTGCCAGTAGTATGGAGGGTGTCAAAAACATTCAGTACTTC
TRBJ2-1 | few | TRBV2 | . | CASSFRGGGEQFF | TGTGCCAGCAGCTTCCGAGGAGGAGGTGAGCAGTTCTTC
TRBJ2-4 | few | TRBV28 | . | CASRIGSGNIQYF | TGTGCCAGCAGGATCGGGAGTGGGAACATTCAGTACTTC
TRBJ2-1 | few | TRBV4-3 | . | CASSQSGSEQFF | TGCGCCAGCAGCCAATCGGGTAGTGAGCAGTTCTTC
TRBJ1-6 | few | TRBV15 | . | CATSRASYNSPLHF | TGTGCCACCAGCAGAGCATCCTATAATTCACCCCTCCACTTT